This TCR beta chain was recovered during a study of T cell responses to AZD1222 COVID-19 vaccine. Study-wide points: Spike was spanned by vaccine-associated CD4 TCRs, which were dominant at 160-218 and 743-854. After the peak T cell response, and only then, were repertoires sampled.

Worth noting for this clone: Its antigen is not identified.

V was pared by 5 bases and J by 1 base, with 4 bases of the junction left unmatched. The V gene's germline CDR1 is SEHNR and CDR2 FQNEAQ (reference sequence). The CDR3 extends over 15 amino acids. Produced via immunoSEQ multiplex PCR; TCRdb's table is partial and in-frame only. The sample comprises under 150,000 clones, less than 90% of which are singletons, and roughly a quarter rests with the top ten. The clonotype comes from an adult in good health. The sequencing here drew on peripheral blood, taken on day 0 of AZD1222 vaccination. The rearrangement uses TRBV7-9 and TRBJ2-3; 9 nucleotides align to TRBD2. Here the CDR3 DNA reads TGTGCCAGCAGCCCCTGGACTAGCGGCACAGATACGCAGTATTTT. Amino acid sequence: CASSPWTSGTDTQYF.